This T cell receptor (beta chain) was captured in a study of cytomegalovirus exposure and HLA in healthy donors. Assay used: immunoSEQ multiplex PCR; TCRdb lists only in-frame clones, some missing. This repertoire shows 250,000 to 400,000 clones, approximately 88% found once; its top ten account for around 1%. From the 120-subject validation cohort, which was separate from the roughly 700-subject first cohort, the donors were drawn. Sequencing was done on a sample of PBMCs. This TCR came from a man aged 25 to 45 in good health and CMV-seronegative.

The CDR3 DNA is TGTGCCACCAGCACATTTCAGGGGGGATTTCAGCCCCAGCATTTT. It is translated as CATSTFQGGFQPQHF. The chain is built from TRBV15 and TRBJ1-5; 7 bases are a match to TRBD1. The CDR3 has 15 residues. V dropped 4 bases and J dropped 6; count of bases not matched to a gene: 9. Germline V lookup: CDR1 LNHNV, CDR2 YYDKDF (reference sequence).